Described below is a single TCR beta chain sequence and its context. This specimen belongs to a study of blood T cell repertoires in COVID-19. V was cut by 2 bases and J by 3 bases, with 11 bases left in between. This CDR3 region has 14 residues. Germline CDR1 is SGHTA and CDR2 is FQGTGA. In the original processing: Estimation of nucleated cell counts was performed using reference gene primer amplification. Sequencing was performed with immunoSEQ multiplex PCR; in TCRdb, only in-frame clones are kept and a portion is missing. The V and J calls and clone size come from that table; D and trimming were worked out from the DNA. The table records hundreds of thousands of clones, nearly 90% of them present only once.

Sequencing input: PBMCs or T cells enriched from blood (not recorded which). The source of this sequence is a woman between 18 and 29 years old who had been exposed to COVID-19. The J gene is TRBJ2-7, the V gene TRBV7-3, with D tentatively TRBD1 (5 bases). The CDR3 protein is CASSLAPGHYEQYF. CDR3 DNA: TGTGCCAGCAGCTTAGCCCCAGGGCACTACGAGCAGTACTTC. The full variable domain, with the rest looked up from reference TRBV7-3 and TRBJ2-7, is GAGVSQTPSNKVTEKGKYVELRCDPISGHTALYWYRQSLGQGPEFLIYFQGTGAADDSGLPNDRFFAVRPEGSVSTLKIQRTERGDSAVYLCASSLAPGHYEQYFGPGTRLTVT.